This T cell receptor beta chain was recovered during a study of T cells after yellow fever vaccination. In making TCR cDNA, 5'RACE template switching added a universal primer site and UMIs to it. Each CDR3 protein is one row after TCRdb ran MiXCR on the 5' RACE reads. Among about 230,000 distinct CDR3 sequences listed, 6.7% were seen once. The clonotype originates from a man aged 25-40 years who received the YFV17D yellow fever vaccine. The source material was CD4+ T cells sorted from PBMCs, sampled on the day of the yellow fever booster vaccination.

The CDR3 bases are TGTGCCAGCAGTGGCGCTCGTGAGCAGTACTTC. The encoded protein is CASSGAREQYF. The chain recombines TRBV2 with TRBJ2-7; D is unclear. Germline-derived CDR1 and CDR2 are SNHLY and FYNNEI. This CDR3 region has 11 residues. Trimming left V 4 bases short and J 7 bases short, with 8 bases between.